This TCR beta chain was recorded in a study of human T cells and chemical hapten exposure. Study background: Application of 0.01% DPC to the upper back was done by patch test, with a reading at 6 days.

The time point is: patch test 2, 6 weeks after DPC sensitization. Noted treatment: therapeutic diphenylcyclopropenone sensitization with weekly scalp DPC. Blood was collected ahead of every patch test applied. A single record per CDR3 protein comes from TCRdb applying MiXCR to the RACE reads. The sample includes about 96,000 distinct CDR3 sequences, roughly a tenth of them seen just once. The germline CDR1 and CDR2 sequences are SGHTA and FQGNSA. The CDR3 is 14 amino acids. The V and J ends lost 8 bases and 4 bases, in that order; junction bases with no gene match: 8. This sequence originates from a woman in her thirties or forties with alopecia areata. Some clones in this sample may be carry-over from other donors' samples. Here the sequenced sample was whole blood, taken in connection with sensitization to the hapten diphenylcyclopropenone (DPC). J is TRBJ2-7 and V is TRBV7-2; 10 bases are a match to TRBD1. CDR3 nucleotides: TGTGCCAGCGGGGAGACAGGGGGCTTTTACGAGCAGTACTTC. As protein: CASGETGGFYEQYF.